The rows below give T cell receptor beta chains drawn from one sample of a study of beta chain features in type 1 diabetes. The table came from immunoSEQ multiplex PCR; TCRdb's copy has only in-frame clones and leaves some out. The sample has 620,000 or so clones; about a sixth are singletons. Sequenced: naive CD4+ T cells from blood. The receptor source for this set is a man aged 18 to 30 in good health. CDR3s include the opening cysteine and the closing phenylalanine or tryptophan. Fields, in order: J gene, clone size, V gene, D gene, CDR3 DNA, CDR3 protein. D genes are given only for firm matches. Expanded clones get a size class; other rows say once, few or many, or leave the size out.

J: TRBJ2-7; size: few; V: TRBV18; D: .; DNA: TGTGCCAGCTTACAGGAGGGGGGAACCTACGAGCAGTACTTC; CDR3: CASLQEGGTYEQYF
J: TRBJ1-2; size: .; V: TRBV5-6; D: TRBD1; DNA: TGTGCCAGCAGCATGGACAGGGCGAGGGGCTACACCTTC; CDR3: CASSMDRARGYTF
J: TRBJ2-1; size: .; V: TRBV11-2; D: .; DNA: TGTGCCAGCAGCCCCAGGGGGAGGGCATCCAATGAGCAGTTCTTC; CDR3: CASSPRGRASNEQFF
J: TRBJ2-5; size: few; V: TRBV20-1; D: .; DNA: TGCAGTGCCTATCAGAAAGAGACCCAGTACTTC; CDR3: CSAYQKETQYF
J: TRBJ2-7; size: few; V: TRBV7-9; D: .; DNA: TGTGCCAGCAGCTGGGGCAGGGTTGGGACCTACGAGCAGTACTTC; CDR3: CASSWGRVGTYEQYF
J: TRBJ2-2; size: .; V: TRBV30; D: .; DNA: TGTGCCCTTGGACAGAACACCGGGGAGCTGTTTTTT; CDR3: CALGQNTGELFF
J: TRBJ1-2; size: few; V: TRBV6-6; D: TRBD1; DNA: TGTGCCAGCAGCCAGGGACAGGCTTACGGCTACACCTTC; CDR3: CASSQGQAYGYTF
J: TRBJ2-7; size: .; V: TRBV28; D: .; DNA: TGTGCCAGCAGTTTGCCAGGCTACGAGCAGTACTTC; CDR3: CASSLPGYEQYF
J: TRBJ2-4; size: few; V: TRBV4-3; D: TRBD1; DNA: TGCGCCAGCAGCCACGACAGGGTCTCCAAAAACATTCAGTACTTC; CDR3: CASSHDRVSKNIQYF
J: TRBJ2-7; size: .; V: TRBV7-2; D: .; DNA: TGTGCCAGCAGCCCCCAGGCCAGGGGCCACGAGCAGTACTTC; CDR3: CASSPQARGHEQYF
J: TRBJ1-3; size: few; V: TRBV9; D: .; DNA: TGTGCCAGCAGCGTATGGGACTTTCCTGGAAACACCATATATTTT; CDR3: CASSVWDFPGNTIYF
J: TRBJ2-3; size: few; V: TRBV7-3; D: .; DNA: TGTGCCAGCAGCTCCTATGGGCTAGGGGCGGGAGATACGCAGTATTTT; CDR3: CASSSYGLGAGDTQYF
J: TRBJ1-1; size: .; V: TRBV7-3; D: .; DNA: TGTGCCAGCAGCCGACACAGGGACACTGAAGCTTTCTTT; CDR3: CASSRHRDTEAFF
J: TRBJ1-2; size: few; V: TRBV5-4; D: TRBD1; DNA: TGTGCCAGCAGCTTGGAGGGGGCCTATGGCTACACCTTC; CDR3: CASSLEGAYGYTF
J: TRBJ2-2; size: .; V: TRBV7-6; D: TRBD1; DNA: TGTGCCAGCAGACATGGGACAGGGGGAAGTGGGGAGCTGTTTTTT; CDR3: CASRHGTGGSGELFF
J: TRBJ1-3; size: .; V: TRBV5-1; D: .; DNA: TGCGCCAGCAGCTTGGCAGGTACCGGAAACACCATATATTTT; CDR3: CASSLAGTGNTIYF
J: TRBJ2-4; size: .; V: TRBV7-3; D: TRBD1; DNA: TGTGCCAGCAGCCTAACAGGGGTGAACATTCAGTACTTC; CDR3: CASSLTGVNIQYF
J: TRBJ1-2; size: few; V: TRBV6-5; D: .; DNA: TGTGCCAGCAGTTACTCATGGGGGACGGGCTATGGCTACACCTTC; CDR3: CASSYSWGTGYGYTF
J: TRBJ1-2; size: .; V: TRBV6-5; D: TRBD1; DNA: TGTGCCAGCCCCTACGGGACAGGGGGCGGCGGCTACACCTTC; CDR3: CASPYGTGGGGYTF
J: TRBJ2-5; size: .; V: TRBV10-3; D: .; DNA: TGTGCGGCGTCAGCGGCACAAGAGACCCAGTACTTC; CDR3: CAASAAQETQYF
J: TRBJ1-1; size: few; V: TRBV28; D: TRBD1; DNA: TGTGCCAGCAGTTCCACAGGGGGGAGAACTGAAGCTTTCTTT; CDR3: CASSSTGGRTEAFF
J: TRBJ2-7; size: .; V: TRBV28; D: .; DNA: TGTGCCAGCAGTTCCCCCCCAGTCTCCTACGAGCAGTACTTC; CDR3: CASSSPPVSYEQYF
J: TRBJ2-1; size: few; V: TRBV14; D: TRBD1; DNA: TGTGCCAGCAGCCAAGATGTTGGACAGGGACCTTACAATGAGCAGTTCTTC; CDR3: CASSQDVGQGPYNEQFF
J: TRBJ2-1; size: few; V: TRBV7-3; D: .; DNA: TGTGCCAGCAGCTTAGAGACAGGGAGGGCCTACAATGAGCAGTTCTTC; CDR3: CASSLETGRAYNEQFF